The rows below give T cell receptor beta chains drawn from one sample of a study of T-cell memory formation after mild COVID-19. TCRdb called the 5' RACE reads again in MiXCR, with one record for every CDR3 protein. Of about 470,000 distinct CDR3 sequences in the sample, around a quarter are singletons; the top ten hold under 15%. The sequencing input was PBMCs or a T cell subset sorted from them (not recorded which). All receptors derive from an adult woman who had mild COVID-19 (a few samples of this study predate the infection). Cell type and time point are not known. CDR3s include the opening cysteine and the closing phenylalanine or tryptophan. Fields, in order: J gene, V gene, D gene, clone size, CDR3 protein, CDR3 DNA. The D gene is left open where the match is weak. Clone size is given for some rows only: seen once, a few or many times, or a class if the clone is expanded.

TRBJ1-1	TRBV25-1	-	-	CASSDPSEAFF	TGTGCCAGCAGTGACCCATCTGAAGCTTTCTTT
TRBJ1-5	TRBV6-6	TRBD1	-	CASTYPGGNQPQHF	TGTGCCAGCACATATCCAGGGGGTAATCAGCCCCAGCATTTT
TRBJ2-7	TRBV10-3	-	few	CAITEGRGYEQYF	TGTGCCATCACCGAGGGAAGGGGCTACGAGCAGTACTTC
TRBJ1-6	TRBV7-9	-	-	CASSPPGGNNSPLHF	TGTGCCAGCAGCCCACCGGGGGGAAATAATTCACCCCTCCACTTT
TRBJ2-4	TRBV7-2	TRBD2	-	CASSPRAGGLAKNIQYF	TGTGCCAGCAGCCCGCGAGCGGGAGGGCTAGCCAAAAACATTCAGTACTTC
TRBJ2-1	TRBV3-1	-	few	CASARTENNEQFF	TGTGCCAGCGCAAGGACAGAAAACAATGAGCAGTTCTTC
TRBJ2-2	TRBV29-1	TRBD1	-	CSANGQGGRTGELFF	TGCAGCGCTAACGGACAAGGGGGCCGGACCGGGGAGCTGTTTTTT
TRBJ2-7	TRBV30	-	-	CAWSVGFSYEQYF	TGTGCCTGGAGTGTGGGATTCTCCTACGAGCAGTACTTC
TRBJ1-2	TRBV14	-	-	CASSQPGANFGYTF	TGTGCCAGCAGCCAACCAGGGGCAAACTTTGGCTACACCTTC
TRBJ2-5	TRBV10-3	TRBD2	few	CAISAGLAEYQETQYF	TGTGCCATCAGTGCCGGGCTAGCGGAGTACCAAGAGACCCAGTACTTC
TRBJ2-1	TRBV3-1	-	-	CASSQDTGSGPPFF	TGTGCCAGCAGCCAAGATACGGGAAGCGGTCCGCCGTTCTTC
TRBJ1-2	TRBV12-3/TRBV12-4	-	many	CASSFGQIYGYTF	TGTGCCAGCAGTTTCGGACAGATCTATGGCTACACCTTC
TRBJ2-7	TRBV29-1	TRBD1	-	CSAGTGKLYEQYF	TGCAGCGCCGGGACAGGGAAGCTCTACGAGCAGTACTTC
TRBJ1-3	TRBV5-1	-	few	CASSLAGNGRNTIYF	TGCGCCAGCAGCTTGGCCGGGAACGGGAGAAACACCATATATTTT
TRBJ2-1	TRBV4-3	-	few	CASSVGGAYNEQFF	TGCGCCAGCAGCGTAGGCGGGGCATACAATGAGCAGTTCTTC
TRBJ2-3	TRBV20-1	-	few	CSARVDWWDTQYF	TGCAGTGCTAGGGTTGACTGGTGGGATACGCAGTATTTT
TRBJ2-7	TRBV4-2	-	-	CASSQDVQGEQYF	TGTGCCAGCAGCCAAGATGTCCAGGGCGAGCAGTACTTC
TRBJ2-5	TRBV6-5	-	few	CASSYLQGLETQYF	TGTGCCAGCAGTTACTTACAAGGGCTCGAGACCCAGTACTTC
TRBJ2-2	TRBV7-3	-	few	CASSETSFPGELFF	TGTGCCAGCAGCGAGACCTCGTTTCCCGGGGAGCTGTTTTTT
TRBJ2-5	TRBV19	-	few	CASSIRGAQETQYF	TGTGCCAGTAGTATCCGGGGGGCCCAAGAGACCCAGTACTTC
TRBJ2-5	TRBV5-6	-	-	CASSLVVNQETQYF	TGTGCCAGCAGCTTGGTGGTCAACCAAGAGACCCAGTACTTC
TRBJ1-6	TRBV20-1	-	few	CSAKTGPRDNSPLHF	TGCAGTGCTAAAACAGGACCTAGGGATAATTCACCCCTCCACTTT
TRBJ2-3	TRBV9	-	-	CASSRSTGGGTDTQYF	TGTGCCAGCAGCCGCTCAACCGGAGGCGGCACAGATACGCAGTATTTT
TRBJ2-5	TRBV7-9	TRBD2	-	CASSPRLAGRRQETQYF	TGTGCCAGCAGCCCAAGACTAGCGGGGCGGCGGCAAGAGACCCAGTACTTC
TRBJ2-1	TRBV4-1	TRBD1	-	CASSHATGVFQRINNEQFF	TGCGCCAGCAGCCATGCGACAGGGGTTTTTCAGCGGATCAACAATGAGCAGTTCTTC
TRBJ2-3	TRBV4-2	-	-	CASSQDSPRTDTQYF	TGTGCCAGCAGCCAAGATTCCCCCCGCACAGATACGCAGTATTTT
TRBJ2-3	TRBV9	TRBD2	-	CASSKLGLAGIADTQYF	TGTGCCAGCAGCAAATTAGGACTAGCGGGGATTGCAGATACGCAGTATTTT
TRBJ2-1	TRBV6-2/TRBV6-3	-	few	CASSSLPPEQFF	TGTGCCAGCAGTTCTCTCCCTCCTGAGCAGTTCTTC
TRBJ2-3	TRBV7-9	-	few	CASSITGISTDTQYF	TGTGCCAGCAGCATAACGGGAATTAGCACAGATACGCAGTATTTT
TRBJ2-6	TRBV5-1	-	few	CASSSRLGHVLGGSGANVLTF	TGCGCCAGCAGCTCCAGACTGGGACACGTACTTGGTGGCTCTGGGGCCAACGTCCTGACTTTC
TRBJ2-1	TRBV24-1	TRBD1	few	CATSGGDRGAYNEQFF	TGTGCCACCAGTGGGGGGGACAGGGGTGCCTACAATGAGCAGTTCTTC
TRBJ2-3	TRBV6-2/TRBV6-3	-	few	CASGWGGTDTQYF	TGTGCCAGCGGGTGGGGCGGCACAGATACGCAGTATTTT
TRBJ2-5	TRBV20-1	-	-	CSARAGKETQYF	TGCAGTGCCCGTGCGGGGAAAGAGACCCAGTACTTC
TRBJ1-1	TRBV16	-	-	CASSQERGDEAFF	TGTGCCAGCAGCCAAGAAAGGGGGGATGAAGCTTTCTTT
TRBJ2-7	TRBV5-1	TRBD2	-	CASSHRLAGSTYEQYF	TGCGCCAGCAGCCATCGTCTAGCGGGTAGTACCTACGAGCAGTACTTC
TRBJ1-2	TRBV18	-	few	CASSPTTGGDYGYTF	TGTGCCAGCTCACCAACTACCGGTGGAGACTATGGCTACACCTTC
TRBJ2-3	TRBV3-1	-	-	CASSRAQSITDTQYF	TGTGCCAGCAGTAGAGCCCAGAGCATCACAGATACGCAGTATTTT
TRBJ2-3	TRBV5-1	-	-	CASSPAPIQRTDTQYF	TGCGCCAGCAGCCCAGCGCCGATTCAGCGGACAGATACGCAGTATTTT
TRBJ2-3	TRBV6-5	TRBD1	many	CASSYRGQVPAVSDTQYF	TGTGCCAGCAGTTACAGGGGGCAGGTCCCGGCGGTCTCAGATACGCAGTATTTT
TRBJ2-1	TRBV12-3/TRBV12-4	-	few	CASSFARGDEQFF	TGTGCCAGCAGTTTCGCTCGTGGCGATGAGCAGTTCTTC
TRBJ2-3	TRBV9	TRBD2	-	CASSVGLAGGDTQYF	TGTGCCAGCAGCGTAGGTTTAGCGGGAGGAGATACGCAGTATTTT
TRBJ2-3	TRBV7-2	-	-	CASRRRHSGPTDTQYF	TGTGCCAGCAGACGCCGACATAGCGGCCCCACAGATACGCAGTATTTT
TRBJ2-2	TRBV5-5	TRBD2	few	CASSAYLAGGPFGELFF	TGTGCCAGCAGCGCGTATCTAGCGGGGGGGCCCTTCGGGGAGCTGTTTTTT
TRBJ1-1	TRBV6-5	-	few	CASSARGGGTEAFF	TGTGCCAGCAGCGCCAGGGGTGGCGGCACTGAAGCTTTCTTT
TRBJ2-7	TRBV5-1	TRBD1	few	CASRNDRGRYEQYF	TGCGCCAGCAGGAACGACAGGGGGCGGTACGAGCAGTACTTC
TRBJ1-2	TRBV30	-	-	CAWSVRGGYGYTF	TGTGCCTGGAGTGTACGGGGGGGCTATGGCTACACCTTC
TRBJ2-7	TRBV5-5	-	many	CASSMYPNEQYF	TGTGCCAGCAGTATGTACCCCAACGAGCAGTACTTC
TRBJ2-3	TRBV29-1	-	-	CSVEENWADTQYF	TGCAGCGTTGAAGAGAATTGGGCAGATACGCAGTATTTT
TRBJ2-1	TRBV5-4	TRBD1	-	CASTRTGDNEQFF	TGTGCCAGCACCCGGACAGGGGACAATGAGCAGTTCTTC
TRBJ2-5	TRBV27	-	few	CASSLWGAGETQYF	TGTGCCAGCAGTTTATGGGGGGCGGGAGAGACCCAGTACTTC
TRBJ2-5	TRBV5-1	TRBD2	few	CASSLRLAGGQETQYF	TGCGCCAGCAGCTTGAGGCTAGCGGGGGGACAAGAGACCCAGTACTTC
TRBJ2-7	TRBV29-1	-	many	CSVRGGIRKYEQYF	TGCAGCGTGAGGGGCGGGATCAGGAAATACGAGCAGTACTTC
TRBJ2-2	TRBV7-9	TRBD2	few	CASSSGLAGKNGELFF	TGTGCCAGCAGCTCAGGACTAGCGGGAAAGAACGGGGAGCTGTTTTTT
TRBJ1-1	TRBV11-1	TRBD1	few	CASSQQDRANTEAFF	TGTGCCAGCAGCCAACAAGACAGGGCGAACACTGAAGCTTTCTTT
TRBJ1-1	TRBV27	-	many	CASSSDRLNTEAFF	TGTGCCAGCAGCAGCGACAGGCTGAACACTGAAGCTTTCTTT
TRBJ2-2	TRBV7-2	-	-	CASSFGWLNTGELFF	TGTGCCAGCAGCTTTGGGTGGCTGAACACCGGGGAGCTGTTTTTT
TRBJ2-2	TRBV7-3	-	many	CASRRENGELFF	TGTGCCAGCAGACGGGAGAACGGGGAGCTGTTTTTT